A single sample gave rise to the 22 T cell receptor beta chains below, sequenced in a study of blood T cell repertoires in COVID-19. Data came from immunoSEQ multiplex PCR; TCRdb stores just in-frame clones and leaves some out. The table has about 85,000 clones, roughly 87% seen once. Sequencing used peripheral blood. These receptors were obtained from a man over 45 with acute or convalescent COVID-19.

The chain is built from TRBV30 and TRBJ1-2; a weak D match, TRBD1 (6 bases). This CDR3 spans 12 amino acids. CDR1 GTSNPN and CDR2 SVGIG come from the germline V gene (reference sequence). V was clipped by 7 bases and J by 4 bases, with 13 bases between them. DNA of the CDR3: TGTGCCTCCGAGTACAGGGTCTATGGCTACACCTTC. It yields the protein CASEYRVYGYTF.

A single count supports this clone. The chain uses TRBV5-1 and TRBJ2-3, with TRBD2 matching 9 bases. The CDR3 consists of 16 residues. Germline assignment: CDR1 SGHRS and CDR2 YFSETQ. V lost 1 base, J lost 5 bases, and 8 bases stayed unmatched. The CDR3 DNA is TGCGCCAGCAGCTTGTGGCCCAGCGGGGGGCAAGATACGCAGTATTTT. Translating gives CASSLWPSGGQDTQYF.

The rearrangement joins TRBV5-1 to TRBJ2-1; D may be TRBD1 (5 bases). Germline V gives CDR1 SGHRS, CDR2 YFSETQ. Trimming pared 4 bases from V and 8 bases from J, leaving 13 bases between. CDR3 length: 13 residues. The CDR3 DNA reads TGCGCCAGCAGCCCTGACAGTTTCGATGAGCAGTTCTTC. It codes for CASSPDSFDEQFF.

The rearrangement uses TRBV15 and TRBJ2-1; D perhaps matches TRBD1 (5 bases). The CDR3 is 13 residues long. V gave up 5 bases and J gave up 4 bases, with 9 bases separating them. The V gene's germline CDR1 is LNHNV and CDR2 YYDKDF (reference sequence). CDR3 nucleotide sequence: TGTGCCACCAGCCCTCGACAGTACAATGAGCAGTTCTTC. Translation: CATSPRQYNEQFF.

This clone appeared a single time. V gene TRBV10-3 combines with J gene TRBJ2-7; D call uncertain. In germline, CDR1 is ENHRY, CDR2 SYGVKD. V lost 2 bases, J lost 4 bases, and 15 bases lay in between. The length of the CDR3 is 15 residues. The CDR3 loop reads CAISEGEKVYYEQYF. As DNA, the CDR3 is TGTGCCATCAGTGAGGGAGAAAAGGTTTATTACGAGCAGTACTTC.

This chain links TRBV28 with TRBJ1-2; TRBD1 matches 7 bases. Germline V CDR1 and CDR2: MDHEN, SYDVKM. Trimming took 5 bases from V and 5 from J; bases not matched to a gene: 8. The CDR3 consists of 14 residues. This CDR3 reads CASSQGGDGYGYTF. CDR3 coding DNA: TGTGCCAGCAGTCAAGGGGGCGATGGGTATGGCTACACCTTC.

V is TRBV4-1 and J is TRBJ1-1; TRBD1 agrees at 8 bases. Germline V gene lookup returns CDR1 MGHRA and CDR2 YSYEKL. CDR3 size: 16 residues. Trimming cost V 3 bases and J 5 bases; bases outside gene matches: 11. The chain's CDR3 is CASSHAPGQGQTEAFF. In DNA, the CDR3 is TGCGCCAGCAGCCATGCCCCTGGACAGGGCCAAACTGAAGCTTTCTTT.

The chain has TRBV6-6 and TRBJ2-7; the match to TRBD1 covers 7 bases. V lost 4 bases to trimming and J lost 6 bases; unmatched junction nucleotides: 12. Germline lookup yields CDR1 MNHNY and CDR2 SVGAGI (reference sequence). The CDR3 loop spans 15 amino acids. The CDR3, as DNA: TGTGCCAGCAGTTCTTTGTGGACAGGTCGAATCGAGCAGTACGTC. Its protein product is CASSSLWTGRIEQYV.

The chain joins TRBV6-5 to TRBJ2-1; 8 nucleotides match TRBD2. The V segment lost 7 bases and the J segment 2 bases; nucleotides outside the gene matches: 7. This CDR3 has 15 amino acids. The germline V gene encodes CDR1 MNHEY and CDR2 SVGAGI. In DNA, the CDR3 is TGTGCCAGCATTATTATAGCGGGAACCTACAATGAGCAGTTCTTC. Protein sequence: CASIIIAGTYNEQFF.

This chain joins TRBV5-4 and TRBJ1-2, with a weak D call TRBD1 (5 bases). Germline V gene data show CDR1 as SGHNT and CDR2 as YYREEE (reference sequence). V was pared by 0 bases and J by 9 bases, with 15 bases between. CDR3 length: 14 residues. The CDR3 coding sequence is TGTGCCAGCAGCTTGGCCGGTGGGGGGTTGAGCTACACCTTC. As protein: CASSLAGGGLSYTF. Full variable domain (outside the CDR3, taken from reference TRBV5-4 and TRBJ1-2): ETGVTQSPTHLIKTRGQQVTLRCSSQSGHNTVSWYQQALGQGPQFIFQYYREEENGRGNFPPRFSGLQFPNYSSELNVNALELDDSALYLCASSLAGGGLSYTFGSGTRLTVV.

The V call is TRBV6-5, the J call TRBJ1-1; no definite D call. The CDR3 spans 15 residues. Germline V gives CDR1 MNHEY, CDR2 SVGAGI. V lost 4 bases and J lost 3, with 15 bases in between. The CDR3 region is CASSSLWAPYTEAFF. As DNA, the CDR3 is TGTGCCAGCAGTTCTCTTTGGGCACCCTACACTGAAGCTTTCTTT.

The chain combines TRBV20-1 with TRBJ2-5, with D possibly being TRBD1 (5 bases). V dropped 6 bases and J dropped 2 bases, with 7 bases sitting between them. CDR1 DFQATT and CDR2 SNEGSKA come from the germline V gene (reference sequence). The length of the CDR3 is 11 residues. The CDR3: CSATVQETQYF. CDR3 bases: TGCAGTGCGACAGTACAAGAGACCCAGTACTTC.

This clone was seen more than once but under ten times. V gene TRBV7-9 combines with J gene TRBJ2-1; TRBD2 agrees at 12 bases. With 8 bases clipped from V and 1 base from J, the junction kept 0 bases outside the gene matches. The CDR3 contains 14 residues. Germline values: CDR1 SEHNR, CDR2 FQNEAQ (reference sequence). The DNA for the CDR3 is TGTGCCAGCGGACTAGCGGGATCCTACAATGAGCAGTTCTTC. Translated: CASGLAGSYNEQFF.

The DNA of the CDR3 is TGCGCCAGCAGCCAAGATCTGGGACAGGGCGGGGGAGATACGCAGTATTTT. Its protein is CASSQDLGQGGGDTQYF. This chain links TRBV4-1 with TRBJ2-3, with TRBD1 matching over 9 bases. This CDR3 has 17 residues. Germline CDR1 MGHRA, CDR2 YSYEKL. V trimming: 0 bases; J trimming: 5 bases; junction bases outside the gene matches: 9.

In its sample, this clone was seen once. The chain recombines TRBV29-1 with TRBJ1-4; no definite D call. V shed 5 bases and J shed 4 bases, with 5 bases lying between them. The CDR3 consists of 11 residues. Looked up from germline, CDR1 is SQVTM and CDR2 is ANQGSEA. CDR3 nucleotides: TGCAGCGTTAGTAGTAATGAAAAACTGTTTTTT. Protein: CSVSSNEKLFF.

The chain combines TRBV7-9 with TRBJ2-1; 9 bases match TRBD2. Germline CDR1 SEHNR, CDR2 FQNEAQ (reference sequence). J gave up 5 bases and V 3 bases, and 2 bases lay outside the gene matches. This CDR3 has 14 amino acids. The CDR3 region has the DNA TGTGCCAGCAGCTTCGGACTAGCGAACAATGAGCAGTTCTTC. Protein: CASSFGLANNEQFF. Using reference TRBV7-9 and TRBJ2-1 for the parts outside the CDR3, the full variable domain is DTGVSQNPRHKITKRGQNVTFRCDPISEHNRLYWYRQTLGQGPEFLTYFQNEAQLEKSRLLSDRFSAERPKGSFSTLEIQRTEQGDSAMYLCASSFGLANNEQFFGPGTRLTVL.

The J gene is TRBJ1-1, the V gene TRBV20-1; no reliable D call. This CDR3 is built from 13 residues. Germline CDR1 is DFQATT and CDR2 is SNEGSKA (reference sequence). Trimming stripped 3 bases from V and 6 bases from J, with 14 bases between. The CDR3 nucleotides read TGCAGTGCTAGTCAGGAAATCAACGCTGAAGCTTTCTTT. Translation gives CSASQEINAEAFF.

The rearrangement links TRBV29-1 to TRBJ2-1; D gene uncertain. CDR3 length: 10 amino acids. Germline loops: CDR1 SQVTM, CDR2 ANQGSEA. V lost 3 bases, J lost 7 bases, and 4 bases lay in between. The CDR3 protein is CSVEENEQFF. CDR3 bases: TGCAGCGTTGAGGAGAATGAGCAGTTCTTC.

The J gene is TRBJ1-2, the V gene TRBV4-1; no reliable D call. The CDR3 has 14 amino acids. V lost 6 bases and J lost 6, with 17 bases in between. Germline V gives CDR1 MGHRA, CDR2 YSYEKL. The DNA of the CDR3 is TGCGCCAGCAGTTTCACTGAAACCTCGGATGGCTACACCTTC. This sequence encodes CASSFTETSDGYTF.

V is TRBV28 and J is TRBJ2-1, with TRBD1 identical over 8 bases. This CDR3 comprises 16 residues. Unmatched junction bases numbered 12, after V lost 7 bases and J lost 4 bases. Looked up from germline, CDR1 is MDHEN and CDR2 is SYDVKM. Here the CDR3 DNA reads TGTGCCAGCACCGCGACTGGACAGGGAGGTTACAATGAGCAGTTCTTC. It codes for CASTATGQGGYNEQFF.

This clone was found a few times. CDR3 coding DNA: TGCGCCAGCAGCCGTCGAGATCCAGGGGTCCAAGAGACCCAGTACTTC. Encoded protein: CASSRRDPGVQETQYF. The rearrangement links TRBV4-3 to TRBJ2-5; weak D call: TRBD1 (6 bases). The V end was cut by 4 bases, the J end by 1 base, with 16 bases between. Germline assignment: CDR1 LGHNA and CDR2 YSLEER. The length of the CDR3 is 16 residues.

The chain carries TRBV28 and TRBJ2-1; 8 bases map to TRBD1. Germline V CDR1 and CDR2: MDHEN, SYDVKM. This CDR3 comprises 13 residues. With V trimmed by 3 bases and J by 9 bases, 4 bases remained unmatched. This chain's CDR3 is CASSLTGDGEQFF. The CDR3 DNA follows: TGTGCCAGCAGTTTGACAGGGGATGGTGAGCAGTTCTTC.